Listed below are T cell receptor beta chains from one sample, sequenced in a study of CD4+ T cells in melanoma. The repertoire was sequenced with immunoSEQ multiplex PCR; TCRdb's copy has only in-frame clones and lacks some. The sample lists 110,000 to 150,000 clones, approximately 91% occurring once. The receptor set was obtained from a human donor with melanoma. CDR3s include the opening cysteine and the closing phenylalanine or tryptophan. A D gene is named only where the DNA matches it firmly.

D gene: -; CDR3 length: 14; V gene: TRBV5-5; J gene: TRBJ1-1; CDR3 protein: CASSLTGTGTEAFF; CDR3 DNA: TGTGCCAGCAGCTTAACAGGGACGGGCACTGAAGCTTTCTTT
D gene: TRBD2; CDR3 length: 19; V gene: TRBV4-1; J gene: TRBJ2-2; CDR3 protein: CASSQGLIHSGTNTGELFF; CDR3 DNA: TGCGCCAGCAGCCAAGGATTGATCCATAGCGGGACGAACACCGGGGAGCTGTTTTTT
D gene: -; CDR3 length: 14; V gene: TRBV30; J gene: TRBJ2-1; CDR3 protein: CAWNRGSSYNEQFF; CDR3 DNA: TGTGCCTGGAATAGGGGGAGCTCCTACAATGAGCAGTTCTTC
D gene: -; CDR3 length: 16; V gene: TRBV10-3; J gene: TRBJ1-1; CDR3 protein: CAIRGGEGSLSTEAFF; CDR3 DNA: TGTGCCATCAGGGGGGGCGAGGGGAGCTTGAGCACTGAAGCTTTCTTT
D gene: TRBD2; CDR3 length: 13; V gene: TRBV10-1; J gene: TRBJ2-3; CDR3 protein: CASSGGGSDTQYF; CDR3 DNA: TGCGCCAGCAGTGGCGGGGGGTCAGATACGCAGTATTTT
D gene: -; CDR3 length: 15; V gene: TRBV7-6; J gene: TRBJ2-5; CDR3 protein: CASSFNMATQETQYF; CDR3 DNA: TGTGCCAGCAGCTTTAATATGGCCACCCAAGAGACCCAGTACTTC
D gene: TRBD2; CDR3 length: 15; V gene: TRBV5-5; J gene: TRBJ2-1; CDR3 protein: CASSRTGTSLNEQFF; CDR3 DNA: TGTGCCAGCAGCCGGACGGGGACTAGCCTCAATGAGCAGTTCTTC
D gene: TRBD1; CDR3 length: 15; V gene: TRBV9; J gene: TRBJ2-1; CDR3 protein: CASSVDRGLYNEQFF; CDR3 DNA: TGTGCCAGCAGCGTAGACAGGGGGTTATACAATGAGCAGTTCTTC
D gene: -; CDR3 length: 13; V gene: TRBV9; J gene: TRBJ2-3; CDR3 protein: CASSVAPTDTQYF; CDR3 DNA: TGTGCCAGCAGCGTAGCTCCAACAGATACGCAGTATTTT
D gene: -; CDR3 length: 14; V gene: TRBV6-6; J gene: TRBJ2-5; CDR3 protein: CASSYSGSRETQYF; CDR3 DNA: TGTGCCAGCAGTTACTCGGGTAGTCGGGAGACCCAGTACTTC
D gene: -; CDR3 length: 12; V gene: TRBV18; J gene: TRBJ1-6; CDR3 protein: CASAPPGSPLHF; CDR3 DNA: TGTGCCAGCGCGCCCCCGGGTTCACCCCTCCACTTT
D gene: TRBD2; CDR3 length: 14; V gene: TRBV14; J gene: TRBJ2-1; CDR3 protein: CASSPQRGVYEQFF; CDR3 DNA: TGTGCCAGCAGCCCACAGCGGGGGGTCTATGAGCAGTTCTTC
D gene: -; CDR3 length: 14; V gene: TRBV14; J gene: TRBJ1-1; CDR3 protein: CASSRGQLNTEAFF; CDR3 DNA: TGTGCCAGCAGCCGCGGACAGTTGAACACTGAAGCTTTCTTT
D gene: -; CDR3 length: 15; V gene: TRBV30; J gene: TRBJ1-6; CDR3 protein: CAWSSKFNEFGALHF; CDR3 DNA: TGTGCCTGGAGTTCCAAGTTCAATGAGTTCGGGGCCCTCCACTTT
D gene: TRBD2; CDR3 length: 17; V gene: TRBV11-2; J gene: TRBJ2-1; CDR3 protein: CASSLGSLAASYNEQFF; CDR3 DNA: TGTGCCAGCAGCTTAGGGTCACTAGCGGCCTCCTACAATGAGCAGTTCTTC
D gene: -; CDR3 length: 13; V gene: TRBV5-6; J gene: TRBJ1-2; CDR3 protein: CASSWTGNYGYTF; CDR3 DNA: TGTGCCAGCAGCTGGACGGGGAACTATGGCTACACCTTC
D gene: TRBD1; CDR3 length: 13; V gene: TRBV5-4; J gene: TRBJ2-7; CDR3 protein: CASSQGTAAEQYF; CDR3 DNA: TGTGCCAGCAGCCAAGGGACAGCGGCCGAGCAGTACTTC
D gene: TRBD1; CDR3 length: 15; V gene: TRBV9; J gene: TRBJ2-7; CDR3 protein: CASSVEGTGGSEQYF; CDR3 DNA: TGTGCCAGCAGCGTAGAGGGAACAGGGGGTAGCGAGCAGTACTTC
D gene: TRBD1; CDR3 length: 14; V gene: TRBV2; J gene: TRBJ2-3; CDR3 protein: CASILGQATDTQYF; CDR3 DNA: TGTGCCAGCATTCTCGGACAGGCCACAGATACGCAGTATTTT
D gene: -; CDR3 length: 13; V gene: TRBV27; J gene: TRBJ1-1; CDR3 protein: CASSFRSDTEAFF; CDR3 DNA: TGTGCCAGCAGTTTCAGGTCGGACACTGAAGCTTTCTTT
D gene: -; CDR3 length: 13; V gene: TRBV5-1; J gene: TRBJ2-3; CDR3 protein: CASSARGPDTQYF; CDR3 DNA: TGCGCCAGCAGCGCCAGGGGCCCAGATACGCAGTATTTT
D gene: TRBD2; CDR3 length: 16; V gene: TRBV19; J gene: TRBJ2-2; CDR3 protein: CASSTGVAGGYGELFF; CDR3 DNA: TGTGCCAGTAGTACAGGTGTAGCGGGGGGTTACGGGGAGCTGTTTTTT
D gene: TRBD2; CDR3 length: 18; V gene: TRBV5-4; J gene: TRBJ2-3; CDR3 protein: CASSAGGQTGTSTDTQYF; CDR3 DNA: TGTGCCAGCAGCGCGGGAGGCCAGACGGGGACGAGCACAGATACGCAGTATTTT
D gene: TRBD1; CDR3 length: 17; V gene: TRBV18; J gene: TRBJ2-7; CDR3 protein: CASSPPYSGQGSYEQYF; CDR3 DNA: TGTGCCAGCTCACCACCCTACAGTGGACAGGGGTCGTACGAGCAGTACTTC
D gene: TRBD2; CDR3 length: 16; V gene: TRBV6-1; J gene: TRBJ2-7; CDR3 protein: CASSEASGGFSYEQYF; CDR3 DNA: TGTGCCAGCAGTGAAGCTAGCGGGGGGTTCTCCTACGAGCAGTACTTC